This T cell receptor beta chain appears in the sequencing data of a study of vaccination effects on CD4 cells after COVID-19. Study context: Post-vaccine sampling occurred a median 72 days after the second dose. A few million PBMC per well received around 9.3 IU/ml IL-2 and roughly 10 ug/ml peptides in culture.

Culturing for around eleven days preceded CD4+ T cell isolation. Participants got two doses of BNT162b2 or mRNA-1273 vaccine. Each culture had half its medium swapped for IL-2 medium on days 3 and 7. TCRdb's table, derived via immunoSEQ multiplex PCR, lists solely in-frame clones and lacks some. The sample holds about 57,000 clones, around 84% seen once. Study conclusions and caveats: The vaccine-induced clones of healthy vaccinees included only 1 of 255 that cross-reacted with common cold coronaviruses.

Details on this clone: The antigen is unknown.

CDR1 is LGHDT, CDR2 YNNKEL, per germline (reference sequence). This CDR3 is built from 17 residues. V gave up 2 bases and J gave up 1 base; unmatched junction bases: 6. This chain links TRBV3-1 (or the pseudogene TRBV3-2) with TRBJ2-5; 11 bases are a match to TRBD1. The specimen comprised CD4+ T cells from PBMCs cultured without peptide, sampled after COVID-19 vaccination. This TCR was recovered from a human donor who received a COVID-19 vaccine. As DNA, the CDR3 is TGTGCCAGCAGCCAAAAAGCCGGGACAGGGGGCCAAGAGACCCAGTACTTC. This gives the protein CASSQKAGTGGQETQYF.